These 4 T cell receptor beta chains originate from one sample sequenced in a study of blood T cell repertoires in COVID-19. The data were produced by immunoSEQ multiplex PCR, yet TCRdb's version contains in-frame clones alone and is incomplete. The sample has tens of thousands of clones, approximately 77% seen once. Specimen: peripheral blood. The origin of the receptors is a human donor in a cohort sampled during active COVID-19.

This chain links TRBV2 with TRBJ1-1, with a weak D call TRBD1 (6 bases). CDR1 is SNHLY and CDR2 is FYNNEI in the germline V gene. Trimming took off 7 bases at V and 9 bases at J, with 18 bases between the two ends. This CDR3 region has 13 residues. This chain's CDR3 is CASILGGGRKAFF. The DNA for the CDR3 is TGTGCCAGCATTCTTGGCGGGGGGCGCAAAGCTTTCTTT.

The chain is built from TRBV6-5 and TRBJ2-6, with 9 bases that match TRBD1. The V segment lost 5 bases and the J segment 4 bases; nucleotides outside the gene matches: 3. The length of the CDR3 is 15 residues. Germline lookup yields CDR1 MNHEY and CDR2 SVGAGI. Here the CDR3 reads CASSRTGAGANVLTF. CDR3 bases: TGTGCCAGCAGTAGGACAGGGGCCGGGGCCAACGTCCTGACTTTC.

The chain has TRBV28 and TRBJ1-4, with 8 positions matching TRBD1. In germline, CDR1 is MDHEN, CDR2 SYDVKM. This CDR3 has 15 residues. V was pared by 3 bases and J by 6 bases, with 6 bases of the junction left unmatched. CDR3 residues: CASSLAGQEDEKLFF. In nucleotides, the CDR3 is TGTGCCAGCAGTTTGGCGGGACAGGAGGATGAAAAACTGTTTTTT. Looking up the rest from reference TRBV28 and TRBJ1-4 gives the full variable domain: DVKVTQSSRYLVKRTGEKVFLECVQDMDHENMFWYRQDPGLGLRLIYFSYDVKMKEKGDIPEGYSVSREKKERFSLILESASTNQTSMYLCASSLAGQEDEKLFFGSGTQLSVL.

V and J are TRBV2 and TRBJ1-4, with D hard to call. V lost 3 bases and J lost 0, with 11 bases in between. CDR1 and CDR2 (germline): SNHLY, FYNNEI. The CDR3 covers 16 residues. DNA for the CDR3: TGTGCCAGCAGTGAGGCCGGGTCCGCAACTAATGAAAAACTGTTTTTT. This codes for CASSEAGSATNEKLFF.